The clone carrying this T cell receptor (beta chain) was counted a few times. Each CDR3 protein is one row after TCRdb ran MiXCR on the 5' RACE reads. The table records around 490,000 distinct CDR3 sequences, 15% of them present only once. This sample was included in a study of identical twins. The germline CDR1 and CDR2 sequences are SGHTA and FQGNSA. With 1 base removed from V and 4 bases from J, the gap between germline ends came to 13 bases. The CDR3 consists of 15 residues. These data were also reused for a study on yellow fever vaccine responses in identical twins.

The chain joins TRBV7-2 to TRBJ1-1; D gene ambiguous. The sequence was obtained from a woman aged 18-29 years in good health. Specimen: CD4+ T cells sorted from blood. CDR3 nucleotides: TGTGCCAGCAGCTTAGAAGTGGGGAGGACCACTGAAGCTTTCTTT. Encoded protein: CASSLEVGRTTEAFF.